This record looks at one TCR beta chain sequence and its context. This clone has only one observation. Its antigen is not yet known. Base qualities were left out, and no much larger clone turns up one base away. This record belongs to a study of T cell changes during pregnancy in multiple sclerosis (dated by TCRdb to about 2019). About the study as a whole: The study examined how the T cell repertoire changed over the course of pregnancy in women with multiple sclerosis.

Library creation used the immunoSEQ multiplex PCR assay. TCRdb limited this immuneACCESS table to in-frame rearrangements with V and J called. A share of clones is missing; checked studies link under half to unresolved V genes, and the rest is unexplained. The sample contains about 38,000 clones, about nine tenths of them found a single time. The ten largest clones take up around 10% of the sample. From cysteine to phenylalanine, the CDR3 is 15 amino acids long. Only the CDR3 portion is preserved as DNA: 45 bases, with reading frame beginning at the first base. Via the germline V gene, CDR1 is SGHDN and CDR2 FVKESK. Clipping removes 2 bases from V and 4 bases from J, with 3 as the unmatched junction base count.

Sequenced material: CD8+ T cells from peripheral blood mononuclear cells, taken after pregnancy. The origin of this receptor is a female donor with multiple sclerosis, enrolled in a pregnancy study. In this chain, TRBV14 is recombined with TRBJ2-2; 8 bases in the junction line up with TRBD2. DNA sequence: TGTGCCAGCAGCCAAAGCGGGAGTGGCACCGGGGAGCTGTTTTTT. This codes for CASSQSGSGTGELFF.